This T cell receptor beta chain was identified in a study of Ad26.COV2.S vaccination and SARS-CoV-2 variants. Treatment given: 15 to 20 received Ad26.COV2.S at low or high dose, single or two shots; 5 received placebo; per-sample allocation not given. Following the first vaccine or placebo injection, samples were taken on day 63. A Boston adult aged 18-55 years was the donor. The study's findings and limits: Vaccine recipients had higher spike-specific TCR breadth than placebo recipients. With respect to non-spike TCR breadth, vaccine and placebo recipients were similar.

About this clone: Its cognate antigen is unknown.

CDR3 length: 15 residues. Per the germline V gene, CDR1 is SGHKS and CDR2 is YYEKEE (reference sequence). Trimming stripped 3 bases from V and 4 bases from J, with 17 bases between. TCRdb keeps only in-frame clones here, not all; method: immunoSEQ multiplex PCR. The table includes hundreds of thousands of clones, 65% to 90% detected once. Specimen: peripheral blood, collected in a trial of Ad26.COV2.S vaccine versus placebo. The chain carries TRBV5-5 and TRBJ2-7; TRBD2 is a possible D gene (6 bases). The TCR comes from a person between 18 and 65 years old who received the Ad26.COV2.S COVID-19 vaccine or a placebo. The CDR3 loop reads CASSYPGGVGYEQYF. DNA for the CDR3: TGTGCCAGCAGCTATCCTGGCGGGGTAGGTTACGAGCAGTACTTC.